The 8 T cell receptor beta chains below all came from one sample that was sequenced in a study of blood T cell repertoires in COVID-19. TCRdb's table, derived via immunoSEQ multiplex PCR, lists solely in-frame clones and lacks some. The sample records hundreds of thousands of clones, roughly 89% being singletons. Sample: PBMCs or T cells enriched from blood (not recorded which). Source of these receptors: a woman between 40 and 55 years old who had recovered from COVID-19.

The sample holds a few counts of this clone. The J gene is TRBJ2-7, the V gene TRBV6-2 or TRBV6-3; the match to TRBD2 covers 11 bases. This CDR3 is built from 18 residues. Germline V gives CDR1 MNHEY, CDR2 SVGEGT. Trimming removed 4 bases from V and 2 bases from J; junction bases left unmatched: 13. The CDR3 nucleotides are TGTGCCAGCAGTTCATTGCACCATCTAGCGGGAGGCACCTACGAGCAGTACTTC. Its translation is CASSSLHHLAGGTYEQYF.

The chain has TRBV10-2 and TRBJ2-1, with a possible D match to TRBD2 (5 bases). The CDR3 sequence is 13 residues long. Germline V lookup: CDR1 WSHSY, CDR2 SAAADI. V lost 5 bases to trimming and J lost 8 bases, with 13 bases between them. CDR3 sequence (DNA): TGCGCCAGCAGTACGGACTGGAGGTATGAGCAGTTCTTC. Its translation: CASSTDWRYEQFF.

The gene calls are TRBV19 and TRBJ2-6, with a tentative D call TRBD1 (6 bases). V lost 6 bases and J lost 0, with 15 bases in between. This CDR3 spans 17 amino acids. CDR1 is LNHDA and CDR2 is SQIVND in the germline V gene (reference sequence). CDR3 sequence reads: CASSTGPVNSGANVLTF. In DNA form, the CDR3 reads TGTGCCAGTAGCACAGGGCCTGTAAACTCTGGGGCCAACGTCCTGACTTTC.

The chain joins TRBV7-2 to TRBJ1-5, with TRBD1 as a possible D gene (6 bases). This CDR3 spans 14 amino acids. V lost 2 bases and J lost 5, with 10 bases in between. Germline assignment: CDR1 SGHTA and CDR2 FQGNSA. The CDR3: CASSLREGDQPQHF. The CDR3 nucleotides read TGTGCCAGCAGCTTAAGGGAGGGGGATCAGCCCCAGCATTTT.

The V call is TRBV30, the J call TRBJ2-3, with 13 positions matching TRBD2. The CDR3 contains 16 residues. Germline V gene data show CDR1 as GTSNPN and CDR2 as SVGIG (reference sequence). After removal of 1 base from V and 3 bases from J, the junction contained 4 bases not matched to a gene. CDR3 sequence: CAWSAGLAGMTDTQYF. CDR3 coding DNA: TGTGCCTGGAGTGCGGGACTAGCGGGAATGACAGATACGCAGTATTTT.

The chain carries TRBV5-4 and TRBJ1-5; D remains ambiguous. Germline V gives CDR1 SGHNT, CDR2 YYREEE (reference sequence). This CDR3 comprises 13 residues. V was clipped by 2 bases and J by 4 bases, with 7 bases between them. For the CDR3, the DNA is TGTGCCAGCAGCTTAGACGGGAATCAGCCCCAGCATTTT. Amino acids: CASSLDGNQPQHF.

J is TRBJ1-5 and V is TRBV7-8; D ambiguous. CDR3 length equals 14 residues. Per germline, CDR1 SGHVS and CDR2 FQNEAQ. Trimming left V 4 bases short and J 0 bases short, with 7 bases between. CDR3 bases: TGTGCCAGCAGCTCCCAGTTTAGCAATCAGCCCCAGCATTTT. Translation gives CASSSQFSNQPQHF.

The rearrangement uses TRBV5-6 and TRBJ1-2; tentative D call: TRBD1 (6 bases). With 4 bases removed from V and 6 bases from J, the gap between germline ends came to 16 bases. CDR3 size: 14 residues. Germline V gene sequence: CDR1 SGHDT, CDR2 YYEEEE. For the CDR3, the DNA is TGTGCCAGCAGCATGACCTTGGCAGGGGATGGCTACACCTTC. Protein sequence: CASSMTLAGDGYTF.